The clone carrying this TCR beta chain was seen more than once but under ten times. The antigen remains unidentified. This CDR3 is built from 13 residues. Germline loops: CDR1 DFQATT, CDR2 SNEGSKA (reference sequence). J was trimmed by 0 bases and V by 6 bases; bases with no gene match: 3. The second PCR ran roughly 6 to 11 cycles with a sample-barcoded 5' primer and J-beta primers. MiXCR, run by TCRdb on the 5' RACE reads, gives a single entry per CDR3 protein. The sample lists about 1.1 million distinct CDR3 sequences; around two fifths were seen once. This sample was taken from a study of blood T cells in healthy people across ages. Whole-study results and caveats: Fewer expanded clones and more diversity marked long-lived versus aged donors. Age showed a roughly linear inverse relationship with TCR beta diversity per million T cells.

V is TRBV20-1 and J is TRBJ1-1, with 8 bases identical to TRBD1. The sequence came from a man aged 18 to 30 in good health. Material: blood. The CDR3 bases are TGCAGTGCAGCGGGACAGGTGAACACTGAAGCTTTCTTT. This gives the protein CSAAGQVNTEAFF.